What follows is one T cell receptor (beta chain) and its context. This sample was taken from a study of T cell changes during pregnancy in multiple sclerosis. Germline V lookup: CDR1 LNHDA, CDR2 SQIVND (reference sequence). The CDR3 runs 14 residues. Trimming took 6 bases from V and 6 from J; bases not matched to a gene: 8. TCRdb keeps only in-frame clones here, not all; method: immunoSEQ multiplex PCR. The sample consists of roughly 42,000 clones, around 89% of them appearing once. This sequence originates from a female donor with multiple sclerosis, enrolled in a pregnancy study. The specimen comprised CD4+ T cells from peripheral blood mononuclear cells, sampled in the first trimester of pregnancy. The chain recombines TRBV19 with TRBJ2-1; 7 positions match TRBD2. CDR3 coding DNA: TGTGCCAGTAGGTGGGGGAGGGTGTCCAATGAGCAGTTCTTC. It translates to CASRWGRVSNEQFF.